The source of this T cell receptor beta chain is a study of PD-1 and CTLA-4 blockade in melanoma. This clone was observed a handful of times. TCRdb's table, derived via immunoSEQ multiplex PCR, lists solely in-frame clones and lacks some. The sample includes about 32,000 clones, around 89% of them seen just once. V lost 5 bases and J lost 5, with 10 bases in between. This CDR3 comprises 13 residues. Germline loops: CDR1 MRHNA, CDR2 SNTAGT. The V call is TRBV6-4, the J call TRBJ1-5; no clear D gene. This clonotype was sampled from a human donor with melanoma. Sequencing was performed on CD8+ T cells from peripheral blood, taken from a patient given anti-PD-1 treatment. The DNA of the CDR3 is TGTGCCAGCAGTCTCTCCCCCGATCAGCCCCAGCATTTT. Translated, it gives CASSLSPDQPQHF.